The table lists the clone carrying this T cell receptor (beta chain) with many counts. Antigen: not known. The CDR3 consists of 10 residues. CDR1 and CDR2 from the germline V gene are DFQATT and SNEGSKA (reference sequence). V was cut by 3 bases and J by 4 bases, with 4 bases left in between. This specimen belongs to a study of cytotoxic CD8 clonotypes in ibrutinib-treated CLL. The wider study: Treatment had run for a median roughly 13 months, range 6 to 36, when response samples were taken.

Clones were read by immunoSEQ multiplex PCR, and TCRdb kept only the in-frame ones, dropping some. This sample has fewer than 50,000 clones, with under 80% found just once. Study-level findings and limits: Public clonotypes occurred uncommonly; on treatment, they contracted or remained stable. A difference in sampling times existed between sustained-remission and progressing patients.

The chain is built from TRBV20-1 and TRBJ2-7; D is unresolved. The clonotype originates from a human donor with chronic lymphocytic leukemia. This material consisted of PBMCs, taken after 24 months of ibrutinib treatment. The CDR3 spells CSASLYEQYF. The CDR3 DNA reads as TGCAGTGCTAGCCTATACGAGCAGTACTTC.